The 24 T cell receptor beta chains in this list originate from one sample, sequenced in a study of T-cell reconstitution after alpha-beta-depleted transplantation in children. Construction of the TCRbeta library involved unique molecular identifiers. Via MiXCR, TCRdb re-called the PCR reads, giving one row per CDR3 protein. The sample has around 110,000 distinct CDR3 sequences, approximately 10% seen once; the top ten hold approximately 36%. The sequences come from PBMCs, collected before TCRalphabeta/CD19-depleted stem cell transplant. These receptors all stem from a boy between 2 and 10 years old with acute lymphoblastic leukemia, due to receive a stem cell transplant.

This chain links TRBV29-1 with TRBJ1-2, with D uncertain. V was shortened by 1 base and J by 2 bases, with 5 bases between the two germline ends. CDR3 length equals 12 residues. Looked up from germline, CDR1 is SQVTM and CDR2 is ANQGSEA. The CDR3 nucleotides read TGCAGCGTTGAAGCGACAAACTATGGCTACACCTTC. Its protein is CSVEATNYGYTF.

The chain recombines TRBV5-1 with TRBJ1-6; 7 positions agree with TRBD1. Losses at the gene ends were 4 bases for V and 9 bases for J; bases not matched to a gene: 10. The CDR3 spans 15 residues. CDR1 is SGHRS and CDR2 is YFSETQ in the germline V gene. CDR3 in DNA: TGCGCCAGCAGCCAGGGACAGTGGTTAATTTCACCCCTCCACTTT. Its translation is CASSQGQWLISPLHF.

This clonotype was found many times. This chain connects TRBV12-3 or TRBV12-4 to TRBJ2-7; TRBD2 agrees at 13 bases. The CDR3 is 15 residues long. J lost 3 bases, V lost 5 bases, and 4 bases had no gene match. For the CDR3, the DNA is TGTGCCAGCAGTCCCGGACTAGCGGGAGTCTACGAGCAGTACTTC. This gives the protein CASSPGLAGVYEQYF.

This clonotype was seen more than once but under ten times. CDR3 DNA sequence: TGCAGTGCTAGAGACGTCCGGGGGGGGAGGGCCTACAATGAGCAGTTCTTC. Its protein is CSARDVRGGRAYNEQFF. The chain has TRBV20-1 and TRBJ2-1; 8 bases align to TRBD2. The V and J ends lost 0 bases and 2 bases, in that order; junction bases with no gene match: 9. Germline V gene data show CDR1 as DFQATT and CDR2 as SNEGSKA (reference sequence). CDR3 size: 17 residues.

The V and J genes are TRBV18 and TRBJ2-3; perhaps TRBD1 as D (5 bases). The CDR3 sequence is 16 residues long. Germline V CDR1 and CDR2: KGHSH, LQKENI. Trimming removed 1 base at V and 1 base at J, with 12 bases between. CDR3 coding DNA: TGTGCCAGCTCACCACTACGTACAGGAGGCACAGATACGCAGTATTTT. Its protein product is CASSPLRTGGTDTQYF.

V is TRBV4-2 and J is TRBJ1-6; 7 positions agree with TRBD1. There are 13 residues in the CDR3. Trimming cost V 3 bases and J 10 bases; bases outside gene matches: 3. Germline loops: CDR1 LGHNA, CDR2 YNFKEQ. As DNA, the CDR3 is TGTGCCAGCAGCCAGAGGGACAGATCACCCCTCCACTTT. This translates into CASSQRDRSPLHF.

This chain links TRBV28 with TRBJ2-1; TRBD2 might be the D (5 bases). Germline V gene sequence: CDR1 MDHEN, CDR2 SYDVKM. The CDR3 has 14 amino acids. Trimming took 7 bases from V and 3 from J, leaving 13 bases between them. The CDR3 coding sequence is TGTGCCAGCAACCAGCGGCGACTCTACAATGAGCAGTTCTTC. Translating it yields CASNQRRLYNEQFF.

This chain joins TRBV5-1 and TRBJ2-3; 12 nucleotides agree with TRBD2. The trim removed 1 base at V and 1 base at J, leaving 4 bases unmatched. The germline V gene has CDR1 SGHRS and CDR2 YFSETQ. This CDR3 comprises 17 residues. The CDR3 region is CASSLRLAGGGTDTQYF. The CDR3 DNA reads TGCGCCAGCAGCTTGCGTCTAGCGGGAGGGGGCACAGATACGCAGTATTTT. Full variable domain (missing parts from reference TRBV5-1 and TRBJ2-3): KAGVTQTPRYLIKTRGQQVTLSCSPISGHRSVSWYQQTPGQGLQFLFEYFSETQRNKGNFPGRFSGRQFSNSRSEMNVSTLELGDSALYLCASSLRLAGGGTDTQYFGPGTRLTVL.

This clonotype has a count of ten or more. V usage is TRBV6-1 and J usage is TRBJ2-2, with D possibly TRBD2 on 6 matching bases. Germline V lookup: CDR1 MNHNS, CDR2 SASEGT. V was clipped by 3 bases and J by 7 bases, with 15 bases between them. The length of the CDR3 is 15 residues. CDR3 sequence: CASSEDKGGVGELFF. The DNA for the CDR3 is TGTGCCAGCAGTGAGGACAAGGGAGGCGTCGGGGAGCTGTTTTTT.

This clonotype was counted a few times. The junction and the germline gene differ at one end; a read error may be behind it. The chain combines TRBV2 with TRBJ2-1; tentatively, D is TRBD1 or TRBD2 (5 bases each). CDR1 and CDR2 (germline): SNHLY, FYNNEI. This CDR3 has 12 residues. CDR3 loop: CASTRDVGTVAF. The CDR3 region has the DNA TGTGCCAGCACTCGGGACGTCGGTACGGTGGCATTC.

This clonotype was seen a single time. One end of the junction is discordant with germline, which a read error may explain. J is TRBJ2-1 and V is TRBV5-1, with 12 bases lining up with TRBD2. This CDR3 has 16 residues. The germline CDR1 and CDR2 sequences are SGHRS and YFSETQ. CDR3 in amino acids: CGSSSSGRAYYNEQFF. CDR3 coding DNA: TGCGGCAGCAGCTCTAGCGGGAGGGCATATTACAATGAGCAGTTCTTC.

The J gene is TRBJ2-3, the V gene TRBV12-3 or TRBV12-4, with 7 bases lining up with TRBD2. The junction had 5 bases not matched to a gene; V was cut back by 3 bases and J by 2 bases. The CDR3 covers 15 residues. The CDR3 sequence: CASSFRGSLTDTQYF. The CDR3 DNA is TGTGCCAGCAGTTTTCGCGGGAGTCTCACAGATACGCAGTATTTT.

The chain recombines TRBV20-1 with TRBJ1-2, with D maybe TRBD1 (5 bases). The CDR3 is 14 amino acids. Germline-derived CDR1 and CDR2 are DFQATT and SNEGSKA (reference sequence). V shed 4 bases and J shed 2 bases, with 14 bases lying between them. CDR3 sequence reads: CSANVDRTNYGYTF. Written as DNA, the CDR3 is TGCAGTGCTAACGTTGACAGAACGAACTATGGCTACACCTTC.

This clonotype was seen more than once but under ten times. This sequence joins TRBV5-6 and TRBJ2-7; 12 bases are shared with TRBD1. The ends lost 3 bases at V and 7 bases at J; junction bases unmatched: 14. Per germline, CDR1 SGHDT and CDR2 YYEEEE. There are 17 residues in the CDR3. CDR3 residues: CASSSSYRDRGREEQYF. CDR3 sequence (DNA): TGTGCCAGCAGCTCCTCTTACCGGGACAGGGGGCGAGAAGAGCAGTACTTC.

In this sample, this clonotype turned up many times. This chain connects TRBV5-5 to TRBJ2-3; no clear D. The germline V gene encodes CDR1 SGHKS and CDR2 YYEKEE (reference sequence). The CDR3 has 15 amino acids. The germline V and J ends were trimmed by 6 bases and 4 bases, with 18 bases remaining between them. This CDR3 reads CASTTSPGDPDTQYF. DNA of the CDR3: TGTGCCAGCACTACGTCCCCCGGTGACCCAGATACGCAGTATTTT.

This clonotype was counted many times. The chain carries TRBV12-3 or TRBV12-4 and TRBJ2-2; no reliable D call. CDR3 length: 13 residues. V was trimmed by 5 bases and J by 10 bases, leaving 14 bases between them. Written as DNA, the CDR3 is TGTGCCAGCAGTCCCTCGGGCGGCGTGGAGCTGTTTTTT. Its protein product is CASSPSGGVELFF.

This clonotype was detected a few times. V gene TRBV27 combines with J gene TRBJ2-2, with 9 bases aligning to TRBD1. The CDR3 has 17 amino acids. The V gene end was trimmed by 3 bases and the J gene end by 3 bases; junction bases not matched to a gene: 8. CDR1 and CDR2 (germline): MNHEY, SMNVEV (reference sequence). CDR3 sequence reads: CASSFFPGTGYTGELFF. CDR3 sequence (DNA): TGTGCCAGCAGTTTCTTCCCCGGGACAGGGTACACCGGGGAGCTGTTTTTT.

This clonotype has just a few counts. The V call is TRBV18, the J call TRBJ2-1, with 7 bases aligning to TRBD2. J lost 0 bases, V lost 1 base, and 12 bases had no gene match. CDR1 is KGHSH, CDR2 LQKENI, per germline. The CDR3 sequence is 19 residues long. The CDR3 here is CASSPLEGLAVSSYNEQFF. The CDR3 DNA reads TGTGCCAGCTCACCACTAGAAGGGCTAGCGGTGAGCTCCTACAATGAGCAGTTCTTC.

This clonotype has a handful of counts. The chain couples TRBV28 to TRBJ1-5, with 9 nucleotides matching TRBD1. V dropped 2 bases and J dropped 6; count of bases not matched to a gene: 14. The CDR3 runs 18 residues. CDR1 MDHEN and CDR2 SYDVKM come from the germline V gene. CDR3 region: CASSLPGQGLSLGQPQHF. The CDR3 bases are TGTGCCAGCAGTTTACCGGGACAGGGTCTATCATTGGGTCAGCCCCAGCATTTT.

The chain combines TRBV20-1 with TRBJ1-4; TRBD1 matches 9 bases. Trimming took 3 bases from V and 5 from J; bases not matched to a gene: 1. The CDR3 has 13 amino acids. Germline V lookup: CDR1 DFQATT, CDR2 SNEGSKA (reference sequence). The CDR3 nucleotides are TGCAGTGCTAGGACAGGGGGGAATGAAAAACTGTTTTTT. Translating it yields CSARTGGNEKLFF.

This clonotype was observed a handful of times. The chain employs TRBV20-1 and TRBJ2-1; D call uncertain. This CDR3 is built from 15 residues. Trimming removed 0 bases from V and 6 bases from J, with 15 bases in between. Germline CDR1 is DFQATT and CDR2 is SNEGSKA (reference sequence). CDR3 DNA: TGCAGTGCTAGAGATGTAGCACGCGCCCTCAATGAGCAGTTCTTC. Its protein product is CSARDVARALNEQFF.

This clonotype came up a few times. The chain has TRBV2 and TRBJ1-2; 7 bases are a match to TRBD1. Germline CDR1 and CDR2: SNHLY and FYNNEI. The V and J ends lost 2 bases and 4 bases, in that order; junction bases with no gene match: 4. CDR3 length equals 14 residues. CDR3 sequence (DNA): TGTGCCAGCAGTGAACAAACAGGGGTCTATGGCTACACCTTC. It specifies CASSEQTGVYGYTF.

This clonotype has a count of ten or more. The chain links TRBV5-5 to TRBJ2-1; perhaps TRBD1 as D (6 bases). The CDR3 extends over 16 amino acids. The germline V gene has CDR1 SGHKS and CDR2 YYEKEE (reference sequence). Trimming took 4 bases from V and 3 from J, leaving 17 bases between them. The CDR3 DNA is TGTGCCAGCAGCCCGCAGGGGATCTCCAGCTACAATGAGCAGTTCTTC. It yields the protein CASSPQGISSYNEQFF.

The chain links TRBV4-2 to TRBJ2-3; 7 bases match TRBD2. Germline CDR1 LGHNA, CDR2 YNFKEQ. With 6 bases clipped from V and 4 bases from J, the junction kept 7 bases outside the gene matches. This CDR3 has 14 residues. The DNA for the CDR3 is TGTGCCAGCAGAGGACTAGGACCCCCAGATACGCAGTATTTT. This codes for CASRGLGPPDTQYF.